The 23 T cell receptor beta chains below come from one sample, sequenced in a study of neurological immune-mediated disorders. TCRdb used MiXCR to reprocess the 5' RACE reads, holding one entry per CDR3 protein. Found here are 15,000 to 20,000 distinct CDR3 sequences, over 8.5% of them singletons; the top ten hold 25% to 30%. Material: CD8+ T cells from blood. These TCRs come from a woman between 45 and 60 years old in good health.

This clonotype was detected many times. For the CDR3, the DNA is TGTGCCAGCACCGGCCGCGCTGGGGTATACGATGAGCAGTTCTTC. As protein: CASTGRAGVYDEQFF. This chain links TRBV7-2 with TRBJ2-1, with no clear D. The V gene lost 7 bases and the J gene lost 8 bases, with 21 bases spanning the gap. The CDR3 is made up of 15 amino acids. CDR1 SGHTA and CDR2 FQGNSA come from the germline V gene.

This clonotype is termed medium-sized. The chain joins TRBV21-1 to TRBJ2-2; the table gives TRBD1 as D, unverified against the DNA. TRBV21-1 is termed a pseudogene. CDR3 length: 16 amino acids. The CDR3 bases are TGTGCCAGCAGCAAACATCCCAGGGGGCTCTCGGGGGAGCTGTTTTTT. This sequence encodes CASSKHPRGLSGELFF.

This clonotype was detected ten times or more. The J gene is TRBJ2-3, the V gene TRBV6-5, with D unresolved. Between the trimmed V and J ends, which lost 6 bases and 0 bases, there was a span of 13 bases. The V gene's germline CDR1 is MNHEY and CDR2 SVGAGI. This CDR3 is 15 amino acids long. The DNA for the CDR3 is TGTGCCAGCAGAAACGAGGCAGGAAGCACAGATACGCAGTATTTT. This codes for CASRNEAGSTDTQYF.

The sample holds many counts of this clonotype. The V call is TRBV7-8, the J call TRBJ2-3; a weak D match, TRBD2 (7 bases). The CDR3 has 15 residues. CDR1 is SGHVS and CDR2 is FQNEAQ in the germline V gene. V lost 8 bases to trimming and J lost 6 bases, with 21 bases between them. CDR3 nucleotides: TGTGCCAGCGCTGGGGGGGCGGGAGTTTTTGATACGCAGTATTTT. As protein: CASAGGAGVFDTQYF.

This clonotype was recorded a few times. A read error may be the cause here, since a much bigger clone is one base away. The gene calls are TRBV7-3 and TRBJ1-1; 7 bases fit TRBD1. CDR3 length: 13 amino acids. CDR1 SGHTA and CDR2 FQGTGA come from the germline V gene. Trimming removed 5 bases from V and 4 bases from J; junction bases left unmatched: 4. DNA of the CDR3: TGTGCCAGCAGCGGCAGGGGGTGCACTGAAGCTTTCTTT. It translates to CASSGRGCTEAFF.

This clonotype was observed many times. The chain combines TRBV27 with TRBJ2-3; no clear D gene. Deletions cut 5 bases from V and 4 bases from J, with 10 bases between. The CDR3 sequence is 13 residues long. Germline V gene lookup returns CDR1 MNHEY and CDR2 SMNVEV (reference sequence). As DNA, the CDR3 is TGTGCCAGCAGTCAACTAAGGGCAGATACGCAGTATTTT. This encodes CASSQLRADTQYF.

This clonotype is labeled medium-sized. The rearrangement joins TRBV6-2 or TRBV6-3 to TRBJ1-1; D is perhaps TRBD1 (6 bases). The V end was cut by 6 bases, the J end by 2 bases, with 16 bases between. Germline V gene sequence: CDR1 MNHEY, CDR2 SVGEGT. This CDR3 has 15 residues. DNA for the CDR3: TGTGCCAGCAGAATAAAGGGGGGGACAAACACTGAAGCTTTCTTT. Translation: CASRIKGGTNTEAFF.

In this sample, this clonotype turned up many times. The chain recombines TRBV7-3 with TRBJ2-1, with 8 bases lining up with TRBD1. Germline V gene sequence: CDR1 SGHTA, CDR2 FQGTGA. The trim removed 5 bases at V and 5 bases at J, leaving 8 bases unmatched. The CDR3 is 15 amino acids. The CDR3 DNA is TGTGCCAGCAGCCCCGGACAGGGCATCCACAATGAGCAGTTCTTC. The encoded protein is CASSPGQGIHNEQFF.

A single count supports this clonotype. A junction end diverges from the germline sequence, so it may reflect a read error. The V gene is TRBV7-6, the J gene TRBJ2-7; weak D call: TRBD2 (6 bases). CDR1 SGHVS and CDR2 FNYEAQ come from the germline V gene. CDR3 size: 13 residues. CDR3 nucleotides: TGTGTCAGCACACCCGGGGGAACCTACGAGCAGTACTTC. Its protein is CVSTPGGTYEQYF.

Many counts were recorded for this clonotype. The chain links TRBV9 to TRBJ2-5, with 8 bases that match TRBD2. Germline loops: CDR1 SGDLS, CDR2 YYNGEE. The CDR3 runs 18 residues. Trimming took 1 base from V and 0 from J; bases not matched to a gene: 11. The CDR3 here is CASSVSSAGVSYQETQYF. CDR3 DNA sequence: TGTGCCAGCAGCGTATCCTCAGCGGGAGTATCGTACCAAGAGACCCAGTACTTC.

This clonotype was counted ten times or more. This rearrangement joins TRBV29-1 to TRBJ1-1; no reliable D call. The V end lost 3 bases, the J end lost 7 bases, and 15 bases lay between the germline ends. The CDR3 covers 13 residues. Germline V gene lookup returns CDR1 SQVTM and CDR2 ANQGSEA. The CDR3 nucleotides are TGCAGCGTTGACGATTTCGACACCGATGAAGCTTTCTTT. Residues: CSVDDFDTDEAFF. Supplemented by reference TRBV29-1 and TRBJ1-1, the full variable domain reads SAVISQKPSRDICQRGTSLTIQCQVDSQVTMMFWYRQQPGQSLTLIATANQGSEATYESGFVIDKFPISRPNLTFSTLTVSNMSPEDSSIYLCSVDDFDTDEAFFGQGTRLTVV.

Ten or more counts support this clonotype. This rearrangement joins TRBV9 to TRBJ2-3; 12 bases agree with TRBD2. Germline V gives CDR1 SGDLS, CDR2 YYNGEE. V gave up 1 base and J gave up 6 bases; unmatched junction bases: 6. CDR3 length: 16 residues. CDR3 nucleotide sequence: TGTGCCAGCAGCGTACAACTAGCGGGAGGTACGGATACGCAGTATTTT. Translation gives CASSVQLAGGTDTQYF.

This clonotype was found many times. Here the CDR3 DNA reads TGTGCCAGCAGCGCGAGCGGGACACTCCAAGAGACCCAGTACTTC. Amino acid sequence: CASSASGTLQETQYF. The V gene is TRBV9, the J gene TRBJ2-5; D possibly corresponds to TRBD2 (7 bases). CDR1 is SGDLS, CDR2 YYNGEE, per germline. Deletions cut 3 bases from V and 1 base from J, with 13 bases between. The CDR3 is made up of 15 amino acids.

The chain combines TRBV20-1 with TRBJ1-1; D remains ambiguous. Trimming cost V 1 base and J 11 bases, with 17 bases left between them. The CDR3 is 13 residues long. Germline CDR1 reads DFQATT; CDR2 reads SNEGSKA (reference sequence). The DNA of the CDR3 is TGCAGTGCTAGAGGAGGTGCGGAGGGTCGGGCTTTCTTT. Its protein product is CSARGGAEGRAFF.

This clonotype was seen many times. The chain uses TRBV7-3 and TRBJ2-7, with TRBD1 identical over 9 bases. With 0 bases clipped from V and 4 bases from J, the junction kept 10 bases outside the gene matches. The germline V gene encodes CDR1 SGHTA and CDR2 FQGTGA. The CDR3 length is 17 residues. This CDR3 reads CASSLTTGGSPQYEQYF. As DNA, the CDR3 is TGTGCCAGCAGCTTAACCACAGGGGGCTCCCCACAGTACGAGCAGTACTTC.

In its sample, this clonotype was seen many times. The chain uses TRBV7-8 and TRBJ2-3; D unclear. The germline V and J ends were trimmed by 5 bases and 2 bases, with 8 bases remaining between them. CDR1 SGHVS and CDR2 FQNEAQ come from the germline V gene. The CDR3 is 13 amino acids. DNA for the CDR3: TGTGCCAGCAGCAACAACCCCACAGATACGCAGTATTTT. The encoded protein is CASSNNPTDTQYF.

This clonotype was found many times. The V and J genes are TRBV27 and TRBJ2-2, with a tentative D call TRBD1 (5 bases). V was clipped by 4 bases and J by 6 bases, with 9 bases between them. In germline, CDR1 is MNHEY, CDR2 SMNVEV (reference sequence). The length of the CDR3 is 13 residues. CDR3 residues: CASSSGLSGELFF. As DNA, the CDR3 is TGTGCCAGCAGTTCAGGGCTATCCGGGGAGCTGTTTTTT.

This clonotype was counted at least ten times. This chain connects TRBV20-1 to TRBJ1-1, with D unclear. Per the germline V gene, CDR1 is DFQATT and CDR2 is SNEGSKA (reference sequence). CDR3 length equals 14 residues. The V end was cut by 0 bases, the J end by 3 bases, with 11 bases between. CDR3 DNA sequence: TGCAGTGCTAGAGACCAAGACGGATACACTGAAGCTTTCTTT. It translates to CSARDQDGYTEAFF.

In its sample, this clonotype was seen many times. V and J are TRBV29-1 and TRBJ2-7; D gene ambiguous. This CDR3 has 13 amino acids. Germline-derived CDR1 and CDR2 are SQVTM and ANQGSEA. Trimming shortened V by 0 bases and J by 3 bases, and 9 bases separated the two germline ends. CDR3 sequence (DNA): TGCAGCGTTGAAGAGGAAGGGAACTACGAGCAGTACTTC. This codes for CSVEEEGNYEQYF.

This clonotype was recorded many times. The V call is TRBV28, the J call TRBJ2-7; TRBD2 aligns across 10 bases. Germline values: CDR1 MDHEN, CDR2 SYDVKM. V was clipped by 6 bases and J by 2 bases; unmatched bases: 13. This CDR3 is built from 17 residues. CDR3 in DNA: TGTGCCAGCAGATCAGGTCCTAGCGGGGGTTATCCCTACGAGCAGTACTTC. It is translated as CASRSGPSGGYPYEQYF.

This clonotype was counted at least ten times. The chain carries TRBV10-3 and TRBJ2-7, with D uncertain. The CDR3 sequence is 16 residues long. The germline V gene has CDR1 ENHRY and CDR2 SYGVKD. Trimming shortened V by 4 bases and J by 0 bases, and 16 bases separated the two germline ends. Here the CDR3 reads CAISGSSGRSSYEQYF. CDR3 in DNA: TGTGCCATCAGTGGGAGCTCTGGTAGGAGCTCCTACGAGCAGTACTTC.

This clonotype has a count of ten or more. The chain has TRBV2 and TRBJ1-5; 7 positions match TRBD1. The CDR3 spans 16 residues. Germline assignment: CDR1 SNHLY and CDR2 FYNNEI. The V gene end was trimmed by 6 bases and the J gene end by 5 bases; junction bases not matched to a gene: 13. CDR3 nucleotides: TGTGCCAGCAGGGAACAGGGGTGGGAAAAGGATCAGCCCCAGCATTTT. Residues: CASREQGWEKDQPQHF.

There are many counts of this clonotype. This chain links TRBV20-1 with TRBJ1-1; no reliable D call. The germline V gene has CDR1 DFQATT and CDR2 SNEGSKA (reference sequence). Deletions cut 1 base from V and 3 bases from J, with 24 bases between. The CDR3 has 18 residues. CDR3 region: CSARVRSLLGRTYTEAFF. CDR3 bases: TGCAGTGCTAGAGTTCGGTCTTTGCTCGGCAGAACTTACACTGAAGCTTTCTTT.